The TCR beta chain described here comes from a study of cytomegalovirus exposure and HLA in healthy donors. Study in general: In an earlier analysis, approximately 120 million unique TCR beta sequences were found from 150 million to 200 million T cells.

Germline loops: CDR1 SGHRS, CDR2 YFSETQ. The J segment lost 5 bases and the V segment lost 7 bases, leaving 7 bases of the junction unmatched. This CDR3 spans 13 amino acids. The primer mix had 60 Vbeta and 13 Jbeta primers. Per the authors' pipeline: There were tens of millions of unique TCR beta chains by a later count, and about 12 million of them were shared. Sequencing used immunoSEQ multiplex PCR; TCRdb keeps in-frame clones, though not all of them. The V and J calls and clone size were taken over from that table, and D and trimming were inferred from the DNA. The profile shows 200,000 to 250,000 clones, around 83% of them singletons.

The sample taken for sequencing was PBMCs. The source of this sequence is a woman aged 40 to 50 in good health and CMV-seronegative. The V gene is TRBV5-1, the J gene TRBJ2-7; 9 bases are shared with TRBD1. The CDR3 loop reads CASASGTGNEQYF. CDR3 nucleotides: TGCGCCAGCGCCTCCGGGACAGGGAACGAGCAGTACTTC.